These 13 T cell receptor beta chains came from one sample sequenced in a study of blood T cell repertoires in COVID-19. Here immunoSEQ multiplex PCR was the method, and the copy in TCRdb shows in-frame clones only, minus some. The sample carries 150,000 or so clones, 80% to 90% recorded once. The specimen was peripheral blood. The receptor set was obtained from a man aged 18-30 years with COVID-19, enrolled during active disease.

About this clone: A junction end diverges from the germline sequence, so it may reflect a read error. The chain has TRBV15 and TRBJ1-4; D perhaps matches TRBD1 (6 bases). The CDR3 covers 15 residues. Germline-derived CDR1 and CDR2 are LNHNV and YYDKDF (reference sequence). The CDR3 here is CATSRGKQGNEKLLF. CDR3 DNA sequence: TGTGCCACCAGCAGAGGGAAACAGGGTAATGAAAAACTGCTTTTT.

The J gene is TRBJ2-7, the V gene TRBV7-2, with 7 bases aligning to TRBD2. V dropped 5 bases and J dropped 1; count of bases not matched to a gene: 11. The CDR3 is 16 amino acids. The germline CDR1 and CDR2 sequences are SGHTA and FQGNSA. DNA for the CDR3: TGTGCCAGCAGCCCCCGTGGCCCTAGCGGATCCTACGAGCAGTACTTC. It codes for CASSPRGPSGSYEQYF. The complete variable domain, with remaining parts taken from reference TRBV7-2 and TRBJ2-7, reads GAGVSQSPSNKVTEKGKDVELRCDPISGHTALYWYRQSLGQGLEFLIYFQGNSAPDKSGLPSDRFSAERTGGSVSTLTIQRTQQEDSAVYLCASSPRGPSGSYEQYFGPGTRLTVT.

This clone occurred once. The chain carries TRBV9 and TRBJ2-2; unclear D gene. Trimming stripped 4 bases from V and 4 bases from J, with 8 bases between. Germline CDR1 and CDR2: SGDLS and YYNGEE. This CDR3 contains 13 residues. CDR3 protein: CASSLDFTGELFF. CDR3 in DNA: TGTGCCAGCAGCTTAGACTTCACCGGGGAGCTGTTTTTT. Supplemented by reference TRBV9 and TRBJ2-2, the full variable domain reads DSGVTQTPKHLITATGQRVTLRCSPRSGDLSVYWYQQSLDQGLQFLIQYYNGEERAKGNILERFSAQQFPDLHSELNLSSLELGDSALYFCASSLDFTGELFFGEGSRLTVL.

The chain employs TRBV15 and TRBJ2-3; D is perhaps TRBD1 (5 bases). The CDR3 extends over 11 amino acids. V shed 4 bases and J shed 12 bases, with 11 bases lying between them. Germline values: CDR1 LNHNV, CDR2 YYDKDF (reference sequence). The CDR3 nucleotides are TGTGCCACCAGCACCTCAGGGTCCCAGTATTTT. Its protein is CATSTSGSQYF.

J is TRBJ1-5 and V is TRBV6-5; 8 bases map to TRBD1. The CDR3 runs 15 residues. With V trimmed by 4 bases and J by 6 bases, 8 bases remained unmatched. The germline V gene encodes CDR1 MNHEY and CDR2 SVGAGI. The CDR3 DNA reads TGTGCCAGCAGTTTGGACAGGGTCTCGGGTCAGCCCCAGCATTTT. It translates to CASSLDRVSGQPQHF.

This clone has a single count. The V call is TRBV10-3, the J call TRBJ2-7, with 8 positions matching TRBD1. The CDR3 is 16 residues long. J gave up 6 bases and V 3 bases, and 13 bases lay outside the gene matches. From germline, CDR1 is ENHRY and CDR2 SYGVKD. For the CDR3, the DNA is TGTGCCATCAGTGATCCGAGGACAGGGTATAATAGCGAGCAGTACTTC. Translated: CAISDPRTGYNSEQYF.

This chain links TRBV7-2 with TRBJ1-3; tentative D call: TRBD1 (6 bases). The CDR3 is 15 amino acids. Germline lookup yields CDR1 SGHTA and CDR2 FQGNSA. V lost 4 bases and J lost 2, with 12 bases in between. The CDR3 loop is CASSSQGRTGNTIYF. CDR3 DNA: TGTGCCAGCAGCTCACAGGGACGAACTGGAAACACCATATATTTT. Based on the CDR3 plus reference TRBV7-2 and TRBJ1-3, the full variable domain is GAGVSQSPSNKVTEKGKDVELRCDPISGHTALYWYRQSLGQGLEFLIYFQGNSAPDKSGLPSDRFSAERTGGSVSTLTIQRTQQEDSAVYLCASSSQGRTGNTIYFGEGSWLTVV.

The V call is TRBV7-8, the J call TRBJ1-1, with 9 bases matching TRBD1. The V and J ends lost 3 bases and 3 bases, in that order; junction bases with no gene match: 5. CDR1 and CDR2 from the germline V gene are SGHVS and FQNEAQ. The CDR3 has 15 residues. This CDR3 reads CASSFWDRDDTEAFF. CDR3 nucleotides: TGTGCCAGCAGCTTTTGGGACAGGGACGACACTGAAGCTTTCTTT.

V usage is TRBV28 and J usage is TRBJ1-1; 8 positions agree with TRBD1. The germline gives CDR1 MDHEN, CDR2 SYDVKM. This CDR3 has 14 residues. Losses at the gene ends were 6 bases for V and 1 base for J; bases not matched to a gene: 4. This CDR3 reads CASRTGTGNTEAFF. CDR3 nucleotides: TGTGCCAGCAGGACCGGGACAGGGAACACTGAAGCTTTCTTT.

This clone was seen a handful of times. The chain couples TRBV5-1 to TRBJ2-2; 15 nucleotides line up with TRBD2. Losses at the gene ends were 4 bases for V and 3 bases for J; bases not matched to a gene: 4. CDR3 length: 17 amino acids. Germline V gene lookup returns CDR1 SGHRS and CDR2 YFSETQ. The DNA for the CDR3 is TGCGCCAGCAGCCTAGGACTAGCGGGAGGGTACACCGGGGAGCTGTTTTTT. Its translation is CASSLGLAGGYTGELFF.

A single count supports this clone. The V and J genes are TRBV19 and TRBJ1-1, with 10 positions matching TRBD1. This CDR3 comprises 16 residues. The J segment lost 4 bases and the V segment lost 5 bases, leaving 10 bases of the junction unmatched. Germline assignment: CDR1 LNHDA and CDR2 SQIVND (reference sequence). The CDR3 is CASSSRDRGGSTEAFF. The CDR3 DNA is TGTGCCAGTAGTTCTCGGGACAGGGGCGGCAGCACTGAAGCTTTCTTT.

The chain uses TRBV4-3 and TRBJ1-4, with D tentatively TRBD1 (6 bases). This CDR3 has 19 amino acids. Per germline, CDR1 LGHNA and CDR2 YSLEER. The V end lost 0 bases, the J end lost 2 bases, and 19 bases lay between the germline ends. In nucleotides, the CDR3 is TGCGCCAGCAGCCAAGATCTTAGGGCAGGGGTAGGGACTAATGAAAAACTGTTTTTT. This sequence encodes CASSQDLRAGVGTNEKLFF.

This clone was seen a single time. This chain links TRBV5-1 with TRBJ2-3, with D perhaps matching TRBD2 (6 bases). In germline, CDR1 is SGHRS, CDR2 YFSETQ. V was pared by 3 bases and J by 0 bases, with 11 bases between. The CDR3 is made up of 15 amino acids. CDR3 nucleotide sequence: TGCGCCAGCAGCTGGGGGGAGACGAGCACAGATACGCAGTATTTT. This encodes CASSWGETSTDTQYF.